This T cell receptor beta chain was sequenced in a study of T cells in Graves' hyperthyroidism and ophthalmopathy (dated by TCRdb to the late 2010s). In terms of the full investigation: Peripheral blood was sampled at the time of initial diagnosis, prior to any treatment. The study also compared thyroid tissue and blood T-cell repertoires from five or six Graves' hyperthyroidism patients. An independent validation cohort of some 18 hyperthyroidism patients and approximately 16 patients who later progressed to ophthalmopathy tested prospective prediction of ophthalmopathy. According to the paper, TCR Vbeta CDR3 sequencing was carried out on about 140 peripheral blood samples, which came from 40 to 45 ophthalmopathy, 70 to 80 hyperthyroidism and roughly 17 progressor patients. A discovery cohort of around 100 patients, 43 with Graves' ophthalmopathy and under 60 with stable Graves' hyperthyroidism, was used to find distinguishing TCR V-J signatures. After blood sampling, hyperthyroidism patients were treated with methimazole at a starting dose of 30 mg daily, and ophthalmopathy patients were treated with high-dose intravenous methylprednisolone. For training and testing, the approximately 97 patients in the discovery cohort were randomly divided in a 7:3 ratio.

Regarding this clonotype: What antigen it recognizes has not been identified. One base away there is no much larger clone; base qualities are not given.

TCR beta CDR3 regions were amplified from RNA transcripts. A first-round RT-PCR of the TCR CDR3 used the HTBI primer set with the Qiagen OneStep RT-PCR kit. The libraries were constructed in a second round of multiplex PCR and then size-selected and purified. Sequencing of the libraries was done on an Illumina HiSeq2000 using paired-end 100 bp reads. The authors' analysis ran thus. SOAPnuke was used to process the raw data, removing reads that contained adapters or uncalled bases, had a mean Phred below 15, or lacked an exact match to the constant primer or identifier. COPE v1.2.5 was used to merge the high-quality paired reads, and each unique nucleotide sequence was defined as a clonotype. MiTCR v1.1 was used to align clonotypes to the IMGT TRBV, TRBD and TRBJ reference segments. Analysis was restricted to V-J combinations with a frequency above 0.0001, which covered just over 98% of repertoires. A TCS score was defined as the ratio of F50 (clonal expansion) to E x V (chaos), with BLOSUM62-based TCRdist applied between CDR3 peptides within each V-J. Welch's t-statistics and random forest reduced roughly 530 V-J features to 13, which were used in a naive Bayes classifier (R e1071). Using fastp at Q25 and MiXCR, TCRdb reprocessed the public reads and kept productive beta chains. When rows share a CDR3 protein, they turn into one entry using the most common DNA and genes. It is TCRdb's table, rather than the study itself, that gives the V and J calls and clone size. The sample table contains some 600,000 distinct CDR3 sequences; only one count was recorded for around 13% of them. Of the sample, approximately 5.7% falls within the top ten clones.

Hyperthyroidism patients were newly diagnosed, had a disease duration of under 2 months, and were aged 18 to 65 years. Any patient with an uncontrolled infection, another autoimmune disease, pregnancy or lactation was excluded. Diagnoses were based on clinical symptoms, serum thyroxine and TRAb, thyroid ultrasound and orbital computed tomography. For progressor patients, blood was drawn at the first diagnosis of hyperthyroidism, before any ophthalmopathy symptoms had appeared. PBMCs were separated from approximately 9.9 ml of fresh peripheral blood using Ficoll-Paque density gradient centrifugation. Progressor patients were defined as those initially diagnosed with Graves' hyperthyroidism in whom ophthalmopathy developed during follow-up. Trizol reagent was used to extract total RNA, and RNA quality was then checked on an Agilent 2100 Bioanalyzer. Broader findings and caveats from the paper: Most expanded thyroid clonotypes (frequency above 0.001) were also found in blood, which suggests that blood repertoires may mirror thyroid immune responses. Ophthalmopathy was separated from stable hyperthyroidism by a 13 V-J signature model, with about 86% sensitivity and about 81% specificity obtained in cross-validation and 80%/75% obtained in testing. No statistical method was used to fix the sample size in advance, and group allocation was not hidden from the investigators. During validation, the model predicted progression to ophthalmopathy a median of roughly 7.1 months ahead of onset, with roughly 65% sensitivity and less than 85% specificity.

Trimming costs V 4 bases and J 5 bases, and their ends lie 25 bases apart. Its CDR3 holds 17 amino acids, cysteine through phenylalanine. Just CDR3 DNA is preserved here, 51 bases in frame from base 1. CDR1 is given as SGHRS and CDR2 as YFSETQ, both from the germline V gene. This receptor was identified in a woman between 25 and 40 years old with Graves' hyperthyroidism that later progressed to Graves' ophthalmopathy. The chain is assembled from TRBV5-1 and TRBJ2-7, and perhaps TRBD2 as D gene, on 5 matching bases. The specimen sequenced was blood. The nucleotide sequence is TGCGCCAGCAGCCATCTTCCTGAAGAGGGAAAAGTTGACGAGCAGTACTTC. Translated, it reads CASSHLPEEGKVDEQYF.